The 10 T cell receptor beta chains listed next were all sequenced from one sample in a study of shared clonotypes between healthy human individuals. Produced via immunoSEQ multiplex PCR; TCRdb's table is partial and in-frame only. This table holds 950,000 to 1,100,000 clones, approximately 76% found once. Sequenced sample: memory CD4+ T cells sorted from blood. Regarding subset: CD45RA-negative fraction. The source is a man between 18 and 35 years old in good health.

Here the CDR3 DNA reads TGCGCCAGCAGCTCCAACCTCGGGACGGGGACCTACGAGCAGTACTTC. Translated, it gives CASSSNLGTGTYEQYF. The chain combines TRBV5-1 with TRBJ2-7; D tentatively fits TRBD1 or TRBD2 (5 bases each). Trimming removed 3 bases at V and 2 bases at J, with 18 bases between. This CDR3 is built from 16 residues. The germline gives CDR1 SGHRS, CDR2 YFSETQ.

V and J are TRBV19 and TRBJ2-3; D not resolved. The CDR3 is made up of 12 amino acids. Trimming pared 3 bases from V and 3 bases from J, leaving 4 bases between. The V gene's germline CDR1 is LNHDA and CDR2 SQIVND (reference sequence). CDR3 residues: CASSMVTDTQYF. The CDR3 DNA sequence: TGTGCCAGTAGTATGGTTACAGATACGCAGTATTTT.

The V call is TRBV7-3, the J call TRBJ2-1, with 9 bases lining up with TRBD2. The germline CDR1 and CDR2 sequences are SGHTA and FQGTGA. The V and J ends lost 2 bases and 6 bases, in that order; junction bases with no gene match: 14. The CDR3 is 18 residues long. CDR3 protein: CASSLWASGDLGSNEQFF. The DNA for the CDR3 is TGTGCCAGCAGCTTATGGGCTAGCGGGGACCTAGGAAGCAATGAGCAGTTCTTC.

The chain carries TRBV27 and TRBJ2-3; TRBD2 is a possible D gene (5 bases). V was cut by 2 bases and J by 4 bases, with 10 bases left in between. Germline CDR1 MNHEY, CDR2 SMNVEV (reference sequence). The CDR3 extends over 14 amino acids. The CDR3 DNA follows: TGTGCCAGCAGTTTACATCTGGACTCAGATACGCAGTATTTT. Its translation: CASSLHLDSDTQYF.

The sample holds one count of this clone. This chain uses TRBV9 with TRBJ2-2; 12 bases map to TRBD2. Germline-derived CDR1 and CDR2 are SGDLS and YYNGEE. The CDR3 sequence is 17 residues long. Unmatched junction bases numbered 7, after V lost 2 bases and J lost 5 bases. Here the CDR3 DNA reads TGTGCCAGCAGCGTTGAACTTGGACTAGCGGGGACCGGGGAGCTGTTTTTT. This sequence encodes CASSVELGLAGTGELFF.

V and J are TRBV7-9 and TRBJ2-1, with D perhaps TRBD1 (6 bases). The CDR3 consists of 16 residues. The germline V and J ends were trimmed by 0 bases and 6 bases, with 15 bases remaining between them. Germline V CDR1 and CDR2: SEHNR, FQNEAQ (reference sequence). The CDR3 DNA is TGTGCCAGCAGCTTAGCGGGGACATCATCAGGCAATGAGCAGTTCTTC. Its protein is CASSLAGTSSGNEQFF. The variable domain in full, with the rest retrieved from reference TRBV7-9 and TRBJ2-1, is DTGVSQNPRHKITKRGQNVTFRCDPISEHNRLYWYRQTLGQGPEFLTYFQNEAQLEKSRLLSDRFSAERPKGSFSTLEIQRTEQGDSAMYLCASSLAGTSSGNEQFFGPGTRLTVL.

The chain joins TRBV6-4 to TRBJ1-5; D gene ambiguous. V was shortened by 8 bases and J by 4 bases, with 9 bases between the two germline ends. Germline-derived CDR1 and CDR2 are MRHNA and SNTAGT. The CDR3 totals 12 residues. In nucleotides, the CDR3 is TGTGCCAGCGTCCCGAGGAATCAGCCCCAGCATTTT. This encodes CASVPRNQPQHF.

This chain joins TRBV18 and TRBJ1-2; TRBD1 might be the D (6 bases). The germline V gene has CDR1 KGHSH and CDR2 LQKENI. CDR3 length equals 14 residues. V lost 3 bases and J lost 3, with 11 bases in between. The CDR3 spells CASSPLDSHYGYTF. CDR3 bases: TGTGCCAGCTCACCCTTGGACAGCCACTATGGCTACACCTTC.

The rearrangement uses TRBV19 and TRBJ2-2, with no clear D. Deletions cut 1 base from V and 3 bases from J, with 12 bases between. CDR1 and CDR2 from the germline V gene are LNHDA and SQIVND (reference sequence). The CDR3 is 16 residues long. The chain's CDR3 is CASSIVRFGDTGELFF. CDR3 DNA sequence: TGTGCCAGTAGTATAGTGAGGTTCGGAGACACCGGGGAGCTGTTTTTT.

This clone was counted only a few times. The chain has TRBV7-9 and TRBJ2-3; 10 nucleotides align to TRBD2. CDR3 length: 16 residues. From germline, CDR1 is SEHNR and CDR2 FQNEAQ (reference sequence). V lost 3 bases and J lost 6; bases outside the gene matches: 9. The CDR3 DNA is TGTGCCAGCAGCTTTAATAGCGGGGGGACCGGGGATACGCAGTATTTT. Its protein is CASSFNSGGTGDTQYF. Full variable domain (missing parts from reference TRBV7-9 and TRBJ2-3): DTGVSQNPRHKITKRGQNVTFRCDPISEHNRLYWYRQTLGQGPEFLTYFQNEAQLEKSRLLSDRFSAERPKGSFSTLEIQRTEQGDSAMYLCASSFNSGGTGDTQYFGPGTRLTVL.